The rows below give T cell receptor beta chains drawn from one sample of a study of shared clonotypes between healthy human individuals. TCRdb's table, derived via immunoSEQ multiplex PCR, lists solely in-frame clones and lacks some. The sample lists under 600,000 clones, 95% to 98% occurring once. The sequenced sample consisted of naive CD8+ T cells sorted from blood. The origin of the receptors is a man aged 25-45 years in good health. The CDR3 runs from the conserved cysteine through the conserved F or W. Fields, in order: V gene, clone size, D gene, J gene, CDR3 protein, CDR3 DNA. A D gene is named only where the DNA matches it firmly. Where a row states a size, it is once, few, many or the class of an expanded clone; other rows omit it.

TRBV10-2,NA,TRBD1,TRBJ2-5,CASSGGTGGETQYF,TGCGCCAGCAGTGGGGGGACAGGAGGTGAGACCCAGTACTTC
TRBV7-3,NA,TRBD2,TRBJ2-5,CASSPSGSGVETQYF,TGTGCCAGCAGCCCTAGCGGGAGTGGGGTAGAGACCCAGTACTTC
TRBV7-2,NA,TRBD1,TRBJ2-2,CASSLRTGWTVTGELFF,TGTGCCAGCAGCCTTCGGACAGGGTGGACAGTCACCGGGGAGCTGTTTTTT
TRBV7-9,NA,TRBD1,TRBJ2-5,CASRTDRGLTQETQYF,TGTGCCAGCAGAACTGACAGGGGGCTGACCCAAGAGACCCAGTACTTC
TRBV27,NA,TRBD1,TRBJ2-1,CASSPGTGVNEQFF,TGTGCCAGCAGTCCAGGGACAGGGGTCAATGAGCAGTTCTTC
TRBV19,NA,NA,TRBJ1-2,CASSIIRDYGYTF,TGTGCCAGTAGTATCATCAGGGACTATGGCTACACCTTC
TRBV29-1,NA,NA,TRBJ2-1,CSVEAPGGKSYNEQFF,TGCAGCGTTGAAGCCCCCGGGGGTAAGTCCTACAATGAGCAGTTCTTC
TRBV29-1,NA,NA,TRBJ1-2,CSVEGGGYGYTF,TGCAGCGTTGAAGGAGGGGGATATGGCTACACCTTC
TRBV5-4,NA,NA,TRBJ1-1,CASTLDRNTEAFF,TGTGCCAGCACCCTGGACAGGAACACTGAAGCTTTCTTT
TRBV28,NA,TRBD1,TRBJ2-3,CASSPRPRGPDTQYF,TGTGCCAGCAGTCCTAGACCGAGGGGGCCAGATACGCAGTATTTT
TRBV7-9,NA,NA,TRBJ2-5,CASSSGSEGETQYF,TGTGCCAGCAGCTCCGGTTCTGAGGGAGAGACCCAGTACTTC
TRBV4-1,NA,NA,TRBJ2-2,CASGQRANTGELFF,TGCGCCAGTGGACAGCGAGCAAACACCGGGGAGCTGTTTTTT
TRBV29-1,NA,TRBD1,TRBJ1-1,CSVEKQGRTTEAFF,TGCAGCGTCGAGAAACAGGGGAGAACAACTGAAGCTTTCTTT
TRBV28,NA,NA,TRBJ1-1,CASRTRDTREAFF,TGTGCCAGCAGGACCCGGGACACCCGTGAAGCTTTCTTT
TRBV10-2,NA,NA,TRBJ1-1,CASNSDRTHEAFF,TGCGCCAGCAACTCTGACAGGACCCATGAAGCTTTCTTT
TRBV5-1,NA,NA,TRBJ2-6,CASTTYRSNSGANVLTF,TGCGCCAGCACCACGTACAGGAGTAACTCTGGGGCCAACGTCCTGACTTTC
TRBV27,NA,NA,TRBJ1-1,CASSLIDGYTEAFF,TGTGCCAGCAGTTTAATTGATGGGTACACTGAAGCTTTCTTT
TRBV5-6,NA,TRBD2,TRBJ2-1,CASSLRAGGPFLTNEQFF,TGTGCCAGCAGCCTGAGGGCGGGAGGGCCCTTTTTAACGAATGAGCAGTTCTTC
TRBV9,once,TRBD1,TRBJ2-7,CASSGGQSTIF,TGTGCCAGCAGCGGGGGACAGTCAACAATCTTC
TRBV6-5,NA,NA,TRBJ2-7,CASRVLGTGYHEQYF,TGTGCCAGCAGGGTTTTAGGAACAGGGTACCACGAGCAGTACTTC
TRBV27,NA,TRBD2,TRBJ2-3,CASKDGASGATDTQYF,TGTGCCAGCAAAGACGGGGCTAGCGGGGCCACAGATACGCAGTATTTT
TRBV5-6,few,TRBD2,TRBJ2-1,CASSPGTTNEQFF,TGTGCCAGCAGCCCCGGGACTACCAATGAGCAGTTCTTC
TRBV6-1,NA,TRBD2,TRBJ2-2,CASGASGRYTGELFF,TGTGCCAGCGGGGCTAGCGGGAGGTACACCGGGGAGCTGTTTTTT
TRBV30,NA,TRBD2,TRBJ2-1,CAWSSLGRAAYNEQFF,TGTGCCTGGAGCTCCCTCGGGAGGGCCGCCTACAATGAGCAGTTCTTC
TRBV4-3,once,TRBD2,TRBJ2-7,CASSQDREGVYEQYF,TGCGCCAGCAGCCAAGACCGGGAGGGGGTCTACGAGCAGTACTTC
TRBV30,once,TRBD1,TRBJ2-7,CAWSWDSSYEQYF,TGTGCCTGGAGCTGGGACAGCTCCTACGAGCAGTACTTC
TRBV11-3,NA,NA,TRBJ2-1,CASSLGSHNEQFF,TGTGCCAGCAGCTTAGGCTCACACAATGAGCAGTTCTTC
TRBV9,NA,NA,TRBJ2-2,CASSPDTTGELFF,TGTGCCAGCAGTCCGGACACCACCGGGGAGCTGTTTTTT
TRBV27,NA,NA,TRBJ2-1,CASSLTRYNEQFF,TGTGCCAGCAGTTTGACGCGATACAATGAGCAGTTCTTC
TRBV2,NA,NA,TRBJ2-7,CASSPLQGTGEQYF,TGTGCCAGCAGTCCCCTACAGGGAACGGGTGAGCAGTACTTC
TRBV4-1,NA,NA,TRBJ2-7,CASSQARGREQYF,TGCGCCAGCAGCCAAGCCAGGGGTCGAGAGCAGTACTTC
TRBV11-2,NA,NA,TRBJ2-2,CASSLGPNTGELFF,TGTGCCAGCAGCTTAGGGCCGAACACCGGGGAGCTGTTTTTT
TRBV27,NA,TRBD2,TRBJ2-1,CASSFLAGGSYNEQFF,TGTGCCAGCAGCTTTCTAGCGGGAGGATCCTACAATGAGCAGTTCTTC
TRBV10-3,NA,NA,TRBJ1-4,CAISEYRQATNEKLFF,TGTGCCATCAGTGAGTATCGACAGGCAACTAATGAAAAACTGTTTTTT
TRBV5-1,NA,TRBD1,TRBJ2-7,CASRATGTGTYEQYF,TGCGCCAGCAGGGCAACCGGGACAGGGACCTACGAGCAGTACTTC
TRBV4-3,NA,NA,TRBJ2-3,CASSQDSGSTDTQYF,TGCGCCAGCAGCCAAGACAGCGGGAGCACAGATACGCAGTATTTT
TRBV7-9,NA,TRBD2,TRBJ2-1,CASRSKLAPSYNEQFF,TGTGCCAGCAGGTCCAAACTAGCGCCGTCCTACAATGAGCAGTTCTTC
TRBV19,NA,NA,TRBJ2-1,CATRPGVSSYNEQFF,TGTGCCACCCGACCGGGGGTTAGCTCCTACAATGAGCAGTTCTTC
TRBV28,NA,NA,TRBJ2-1,CASSLEAPQINEQFF,TGTGCCAGCAGTTTAGAAGCTCCTCAGATCAATGAGCAGTTCTTC
TRBV13,NA,TRBD2,TRBJ2-3,CASSPRTSGRKRDTQYF,TGTGCCAGCAGCCCCAGGACTAGCGGGAGAAAACGGGATACGCAGTATTTT